This is a list of T cell receptor beta chains from one sample in a study of blood T cell repertoires in COVID-19. Sequencing was performed with immunoSEQ multiplex PCR; in TCRdb, only in-frame clones are kept and a portion is missing. The data contain 250,000 or so clones, over 80% of them singletons. Sequenced: PBMCs or T cells enriched from blood (not recorded which). The receptors derive from a woman under 40 who had been exposed to COVID-19. The CDR3 runs from the conserved cysteine through the conserved F or W. D genes are given only for firm matches. Size is omitted from some rows. Given values are once, few, many or a class for expanded clones.

TRBJ1-2 | TRBV6-2/TRBV6-3 | . | TRBD1 | TGTGCCAGCAGTTACAACCCCCTCCCCGGGACAGGGGGCGGTGGCTACACCTTC | CASSYNPLPGTGGGGYTF
TRBJ1-1 | TRBV9 | . | TRBD1 | TGTGCCAGCCAGGGGGAAAACACTGAAGCTTTCTTT | CASQGENTEAFF
TRBJ2-5 | TRBV3-1/TRBV3-2 | . | TRBD1 | TGTGCCAGCAGCCAAGAGGGGCAGGGGGCCTGGGAGACCCAGTACTTC | CASSQEGQGAWETQYF
TRBJ2-4 | TRBV27 | . | . | TGTGCCAGCAGCTCTACAAACCGGGGACTTACCAAAAACATTCAGTACTTC | CASSSTNRGLTKNIQYF
TRBJ2-7 | TRBV30 | few | . | TGTGCCTGGAGTTTGAACAGCATCTACGAGCAGTACTTC | CAWSLNSIYEQYF
TRBJ2-2 | TRBV3-1/TRBV3-2 | . | . | TGTGCCAGCAGCCAATTCAGGCCAGTTCTAACCGGGGAGCTGTTTTTT | CASSQFRPVLTGELFF
TRBJ1-2 | TRBV10-3 | . | . | TGTGCCATCAGTGAGAGTCAGGGGCTCCACTATGGCTACACCTTC | CAISESQGLHYGYTF
TRBJ1-5 | TRBV4-1 | . | . | TGCGCCAGCAGCCACCTACAGGGTCTCAATCAGCCCCAGCATTTT | CASSHLQGLNQPQHF
TRBJ2-1 | TRBV7-9 | . | TRBD2 | TGTGCCAGCAGCTTAATTGCGGGAGAATGGAATGAGCAGTTCTTC | CASSLIAGEWNEQFF
TRBJ2-7 | TRBV5-6 | . | . | TGTGCCAGCAGCTTGATAAACGAGCAGTACTTC | CASSLINEQYF
TRBJ2-3 | TRBV24-1 | once | TRBD2 | TGTGCCACCAGTGACCTCAAGGCACTAGCGGGAGAAACAGATACGCAGTATTTT | CATSDLKALAGETDTQYF
TRBJ2-1 | TRBV5-4 | . | TRBD1 | TGTGCCAGCAGCCCCCCAGGACAGGCAACCCTCAATGAGCAGTTCTTC | CASSPPGQATLNEQFF
TRBJ2-7 | TRBV2 | . | . | TGTGCCAGCAGCGAAGATACTAGCTACGAGCAGTACTTC | CASSEDTSYEQYF
TRBJ1-2 | TRBV12-3/TRBV12-4 | . | . | TGTGCCAGCAGTTTAGAGAGTTACTATGGCTACACCTTC | CASSLESYYGYTF
TRBJ2-1 | TRBV10-3 | . | TRBD2 | TGTGCCATCAGTTCGCGGGAGGGTGAGCAGTTCTTC | CAISSREGEQFF
TRBJ1-5 | TRBV6-1 | . | . | TGTGCCAGCAGTGAACAGGTCAGGGGAATCGGTCAGCCCCAGCATTTT | CASSEQVRGIGQPQHF
TRBJ1-5 | TRBV7-9 | . | TRBD1 | TGTGCCAGCAGCACCGGGACAGGGAATTCCCTTAGCAATCAGCCCCAGCATTTT | CASSTGTGNSLSNQPQHF
TRBJ1-3 | TRBV24-1 | . | TRBD1 | TGTGCCACCAACTGGACAGGGTCGCTCTCTGGAAACACCATATATTTT | CATNWTGSLSGNTIYF
TRBJ2-1 | TRBV11-3 | . | TRBD2 | TGTGCCAGCAGCTTCCGAGGACTAGCGGATGAGCAGTTCTTC | CASSFRGLADEQFF
TRBJ2-1 | TRBV29-1 | once | TRBD2 | TGCAGCGTCGGTCCTGGGACTAGCGTATACAATGAGCAGTTCTTC | CSVGPGTSVYNEQFF
TRBJ1-1 | TRBV18 | . | . | TGTGCCAGCTCCGTAGGAGGTCCTGAAGCTTTCTTT | CASSVGGPEAFF
TRBJ1-1 | TRBV3-1/TRBV3-2 | . | TRBD1 | TGTGCCAGCAGCCAAGGGGACAGTGAAGCTTTCTTT | CASSQGDSEAFF
TRBJ2-7 | TRBV5-1 | . | TRBD2 | TGCGCCAGCAGCCCTGGGACTAGCGGGCTCTACGAGCAGTACTTC | CASSPGTSGLYEQYF
TRBJ2-7 | TRBV5-1 | . | TRBD1 | TGCGCCAGCAGCTTGGGCGGACAGGGTTTCTCCTACGAGCAGTACTTC | CASSLGGQGFSYEQYF
TRBJ2-1 | TRBV5-1 | . | TRBD2 | TGCGCCAGCCGATTAGCGGGACCCTCCTACAATGAGCAGTTCTTC | CASRLAGPSYNEQFF
TRBJ2-2 | TRBV6-5 | . | . | TGTGCCGGCAGGGGCTATTCGAACACCGGGGAGCTGTTTTTT | CAGRGYSNTGELFF
TRBJ2-1 | TRBV6-6 | . | TRBD2 | TGTGCCAGCAGTTACTCGCTAGCGGGAGGGGTTGAGCAGTTCTTC | CASSYSLAGGVEQFF
TRBJ2-7 | TRBV9 | . | . | TGTGCCAGCAGCGTAGGGGCCGGGACACCTTACGAGCAGTACTTC | CASSVGAGTPYEQYF
TRBJ2-7 | TRBV5-5 | . | TRBD1 | TGTGCCAGCAGCCTGGGGCGGGACAGGCCCTCCTACGAGCAGTACTTC | CASSLGRDRPSYEQYF
TRBJ2-4 | TRBV28 | once | . | TGTGCCAGCAGTTTTCAGGGGAACATTCAGTACTTC | CASSFQGNIQYF
TRBJ1-6 | TRBV5-4 | . | . | TGTGCCAGCAGCTTGGACAGCAGAGATAATTCACCCCTCCACTTT | CASSLDSRDNSPLHF
TRBJ1-5 | TRBV30 | . | TRBD1 | TGTGCCTGGAGTGTAAAGACAGGGAGGCCCCAGCATTTT | CAWSVKTGRPQHF
TRBJ1-2 | TRBV5-1 | . | TRBD1 | TGCGCCAGCAGTCCCGGGACAGCCTATGGCTACACCTTC | CASSPGTAYGYTF
TRBJ2-5 | TRBV5-6 | . | . | TGTGCCAGCAGCTTAGGGGGAATGGAAGAGACCCAGTACTTC | CASSLGGMEETQYF
TRBJ1-5 | TRBV5-6 | . | . | TGTGCCAGCAGCTTGAGCGGGGGCTGGCAGCCCCAGCATTTT | CASSLSGGWQPQHF
TRBJ2-7 | TRBV7-2 | . | TRBD1 | TGTGCCAGCAGCTTAGCTGGGGACAGGGCCCGGGAGCAGTACTTC | CASSLAGDRAREQYF
TRBJ2-7 | TRBV7-9 | . | TRBD1 | TGTGCCAGCAGCTGGTCCGGGACAGGGATTTCTGAGCAGTACTTC | CASSWSGTGISEQYF
TRBJ2-3 | TRBV27 | once | TRBD2 | TGTGCCAGCAGTCGGACTAGGACTAGCACAGATACGCAGTATTTT | CASSRTRTSTDTQYF
TRBJ1-3 | TRBV15 | . | TRBD1 | TGTGCCACCGACCACAGGGGCTCTGGAAACACCATATATTTT | CATDHRGSGNTIYF
TRBJ1-1 | TRBV14 | . | . | TGTGCCAGCAGCCCCCTCGGGATGGCCACTGAAGCTTTCTTT | CASSPLGMATEAFF
TRBJ2-1 | TRBV27 | . | . | TGTGCCAGCAGGCCCAAAGTAGTACAGAATGAGCAGTTCTTC | CASRPKVVQNEQFF
TRBJ1-2 | TRBV29-1 | . | . | TGCAGCGCCCGGGACATTAACTATGGCTACACCTTC | CSARDINYGYTF
TRBJ2-2 | TRBV5-1 | . | TRBD1 | TGCGCCAGCAGCTTCTTACGGACAGGGGGCATAGTTTCCGGGGAGCTGTTTTTT | CASSFLRTGGIVSGELFF
TRBJ2-7 | TRBV28 | . | TRBD2 | TGTGCCAGCAGCCGATCAGCGGGAGGAACCTACGAGCAGTACTTC | CASSRSAGGTYEQYF
TRBJ2-1 | TRBV3-1/TRBV3-2 | . | TRBD2 | TGTGCCAGCAGCCCCGGGACTAGCGGGAGCACGGCGTTCTTC | CASSPGTSGSTAFF
TRBJ2-3 | TRBV11-3 | . | TRBD2 | TGTGCCAGCAGCTTAGCCGGGAGGGCCGCAGATACGCAGTATTTT | CASSLAGRAADTQYF
TRBJ2-3 | TRBV19 | . | . | TGTGCCAGTAGTATAGATGAGCGGACTGGAAGCACAGATACGCAGTATTTT | CASSIDERTGSTDTQYF
TRBJ1-5 | TRBV19 | . | . | TGTGCCAGTAGTTCTCCGACTCTGGGCAATCAGCCCCAGCATTTT | CASSSPTLGNQPQHF
TRBJ1-1 | TRBV5-1 | . | . | TGCGCCAGCAGCTTGGAGGGCGGGACTGAAGCTTTCTTT | CASSLEGGTEAFF
TRBJ2-5 | TRBV19 | . | TRBD2 | TGTGCCAGTGGCTTGGGGGGGTTGGAGACCCAGTACTTC | CASGLGGLETQYF
TRBJ2-5 | TRBV15 | . | . | TGTGCCACCAGCAGTCTGCGAAGCCACCAAGAGACCCAGTACTTC | CATSSLRSHQETQYF
TRBJ2-4 | TRBV29-1 | . | . | TGCAGCGTTGAAATAATTCGGAGAGACATTCAGTACTTC | CSVEIIRRDIQYF
TRBJ2-7 | TRBV4-1 | . | . | TGCGCCAGCAGCGATGTGACAGGAAATTTTCATATTATCTCCTACGAGCAGTACTTC | CASSDVTGNFHIISYEQYF
TRBJ1-2 | TRBV5-4 | . | . | TGTGCCAGCAGCTTGGCCAGGGGTGGGGATGGCTACACCTTC | CASSLARGGDGYTF
TRBJ2-1 | TRBV6-1 | . | . | TGTGCCAGCAGTGAAGCCTGGACAGACTACAATGAGCAGTTCTTC | CASSEAWTDYNEQFF
TRBJ2-1 | TRBV4-2 | . | . | TGTGCCAGCAGCCTCGTCGGCGAGGGGGATGAGCAGTTCTTC | CASSLVGEGDEQFF
TRBJ2-1 | TRBV5-1 | . | TRBD1 | TGCGCCAGCAGCGCCGGGACAGGGGACAATGAGCAGTTCTTC | CASSAGTGDNEQFF